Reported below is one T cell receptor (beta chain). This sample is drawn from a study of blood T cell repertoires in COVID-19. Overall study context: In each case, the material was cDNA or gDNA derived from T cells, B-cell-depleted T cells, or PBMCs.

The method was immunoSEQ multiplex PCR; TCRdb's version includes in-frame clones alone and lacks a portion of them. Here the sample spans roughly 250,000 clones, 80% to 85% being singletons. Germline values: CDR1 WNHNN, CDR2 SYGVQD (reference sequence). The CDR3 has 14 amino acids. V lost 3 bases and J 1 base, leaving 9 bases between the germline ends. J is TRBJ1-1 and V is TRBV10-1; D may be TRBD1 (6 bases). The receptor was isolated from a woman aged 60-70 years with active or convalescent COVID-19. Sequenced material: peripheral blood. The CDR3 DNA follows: TGCGCCAGCAGTGACGTCAGGGGGAACACTGAAGCTTTCTTT. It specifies CASSDVRGNTEAFF.